This T cell receptor beta chain emerged from a study of blood T cell repertoires in COVID-19. Across the whole study: There were acute and convalescent COVID-19 samples, and they came from the United States, Italy and Spain. T cells, B-cell-depleted T cells, or PBMCs supplied cDNA or gDNA.

The germline CDR1 and CDR2 sequences are MNHNY and SVGAGI (reference sequence). This CDR3 is built from 15 residues. Trimming cost V 6 bases and J 10 bases; bases outside gene matches: 13. Per the original data handling: Reference gene primer amplification gave nucleated cell count estimates. Sequencing used immunoSEQ multiplex PCR; TCRdb keeps in-frame clones, though not all of them. That table supplies the V and J calls and clone size; D and trimming were determined from the DNA. The top ten hold roughly 15% of the sample, which has roughly 35,000 clones, around 84% seen once. The source of this sequence is a human donor with acute or convalescent COVID-19. The donor label of this sample is uncertain. Material: peripheral blood. V is TRBV6-6 and J is TRBJ1-4, with 8 bases aligning to TRBD1. The CDR3 coding sequence is TGTGCCAGCAGAGACCCGGGACAGGCGACGGGAAAACTGTTTTTT. It encodes CASRDPGQATGKLFF.